This is a list of T cell receptor beta chains from one sample in a study of T cells after yellow fever vaccination. From the 5' RACE reads, TCRdb called clonotypes with MiXCR, one entry per CDR3 protein. The repertoire holds 550,000 to 750,000 distinct CDR3 sequences, with roughly 14% as singletons. The specimen comprised PBMCs, sampled on the day of the yellow fever booster vaccination. These TCRs come from a man aged 25-45 years who received the YFV17D yellow fever vaccine. CDR3s include the opening cysteine and the closing phenylalanine or tryptophan. Each record gives: CDR3 DNA, CDR3 protein, J gene, V gene, D gene, clone size. The D gene is left open where the match is weak. Size tells how often a clone was seen (once, few, many) or the class of an expanded clone, and some rows leave it out.

CDR3nt: TGCAGTGCTAGGGAGGGGTTCAGATACACTGAAGCTTTCTTT
CDR3aa: CSAREGFRYTEAFF
j_gene: TRBJ1-1
v_gene: TRBV20-1
d_gene: NA
abundance: NA

CDR3nt: TGTGCCAGCAGTTACGGACTAGCGGAAATATACGAGCAGTACTTC
CDR3aa: CASSYGLAEIYEQYF
j_gene: TRBJ2-7
v_gene: TRBV6-2/TRBV6-3
d_gene: TRBD2
abundance: NA

CDR3nt: TGTGCCAGCAGTTACTGGCCCCATGCGGGTGAGCAGTTCTTC
CDR3aa: CASSYWPHAGEQFF
j_gene: TRBJ2-1
v_gene: TRBV6-2/TRBV6-3
d_gene: NA
abundance: few

CDR3nt: TGTGCCAGCAGCCAAGCGGGAGCTGAGAATGAGCAGTTCTTC
CDR3aa: CASSQAGAENEQFF
j_gene: TRBJ2-1
v_gene: TRBV3-1
d_gene: NA
abundance: many

CDR3nt: TGTGCCACTGGGGAGAGCGGGAGGAAAGAGACCCAGTACTTC
CDR3aa: CATGESGRKETQYF
j_gene: TRBJ2-5
v_gene: TRBV6-1
d_gene: TRBD2
abundance: few

CDR3nt: TGTGCCAGCAGACCCCTCGGCGGAACTAATGAAAAACTGTTTTTT
CDR3aa: CASRPLGGTNEKLFF
j_gene: TRBJ1-4
v_gene: TRBV6-2/TRBV6-3
d_gene: NA
abundance: once

CDR3nt: TGCAGCGTTGAAGGACTTCCCGGAGGGTCCTACGAGCAGTACTTC
CDR3aa: CSVEGLPGGSYEQYF
j_gene: TRBJ2-7
v_gene: TRBV29-1
d_gene: NA
abundance: NA

CDR3nt: TGCGCCAGCAGCTTGGTGCCAGGGACGAATTCACCCCTCCACTTT
CDR3aa: CASSLVPGTNSPLHF
j_gene: TRBJ1-6
v_gene: TRBV5-1
d_gene: NA
abundance: NA

CDR3nt: TGTGCCAGCCTCGAATCTCGCTACAATGAGCAGTTCTTC
CDR3aa: CASLESRYNEQFF
j_gene: TRBJ2-1
v_gene: TRBV11-2
d_gene: NA
abundance: many

CDR3nt: TGCGCCAGCAGCCAAGATTTGGCTAGCGGGAGTGAGACCCAGTACTTC
CDR3aa: CASSQDLASGSETQYF
j_gene: TRBJ2-5
v_gene: TRBV4-3
d_gene: TRBD2
abundance: NA

CDR3nt: TGCAGTGCTCCGGCTCCGGGAGAGACCCAGTACTTC
CDR3aa: CSAPAPGETQYF
j_gene: TRBJ2-5
v_gene: TRBV20-1
d_gene: NA
abundance: many

CDR3nt: TGTGCCAGCAGCTTGTGGCAGGGACTCTCCTACGAGCAGTACTTC
CDR3aa: CASSLWQGLSYEQYF
j_gene: TRBJ2-7
v_gene: TRBV5-8
d_gene: NA
abundance: NA

CDR3nt: TGTGCCAGCAGCGCAAGCGGGAGGTGGTATGAGCAGTTCTTC
CDR3aa: CASSASGRWYEQFF
j_gene: TRBJ2-1
v_gene: TRBV9
d_gene: TRBD2
abundance: few

CDR3nt: TGTGCCAGCAGCTGGACGACTAGCGGCGGGGAGCTGTTTTTT
CDR3aa: CASSWTTSGGELFF
j_gene: TRBJ2-2
v_gene: TRBV7-2
d_gene: TRBD2
abundance: NA

CDR3nt: TGTGCCAGCTCACCTCCCTCCGCCAATAGCGGGACAAGAACCTACGAGCAGTACTTC
CDR3aa: CASSPPSANSGTRTYEQYF
j_gene: TRBJ2-7
v_gene: TRBV18
d_gene: TRBD2
abundance: NA

CDR3nt: TGTGCCAGCAGCCCTCGGGGGGAGTACACAGATACGCAGTATTTT
CDR3aa: CASSPRGEYTDTQYF
j_gene: TRBJ2-3
v_gene: TRBV7-9
d_gene: TRBD2
abundance: NA

CDR3nt: TGTGCCAGCAGCCCTGGGGGGTTTCCTAATCAGCCCCAGCATTTT
CDR3aa: CASSPGGFPNQPQHF
j_gene: TRBJ1-5
v_gene: TRBV6-8
d_gene: NA
abundance: NA

CDR3nt: TGTGCCAGCAGCCCCGGAGGTGTTGGAGAGACCCAGTACTTC
CDR3aa: CASSPGGVGETQYF
j_gene: TRBJ2-5
v_gene: TRBV7-6
d_gene: NA
abundance: few

CDR3nt: TGCGCCAGCAGCGCGACAGGGGTTTGGACCTACGAGCAGTACTTC
CDR3aa: CASSATGVWTYEQYF
j_gene: TRBJ2-7
v_gene: TRBV5-1
d_gene: TRBD1
abundance: NA

CDR3nt: TGTGCCAGCAGCTTAGTAGGGCGTAACACCGGGGAGCTGTTTTTT
CDR3aa: CASSLVGRNTGELFF
j_gene: TRBJ2-2
v_gene: TRBV7-2
d_gene: NA
abundance: few

CDR3nt: TGTGCCAGCAGCTTTGACTTTTCCCAAGAGACCCAGTACTTC
CDR3aa: CASSFDFSQETQYF
j_gene: TRBJ2-5
v_gene: TRBV7-2
d_gene: NA
abundance: few

CDR3nt: TGTGCCAGCAGCTCCCAAGGACTAGTTTCCTACAATGAGCAGTTCTTC
CDR3aa: CASSSQGLVSYNEQFF
j_gene: TRBJ2-1
v_gene: TRBV7-2
d_gene: TRBD2
abundance: NA

CDR3nt: TGTGCCAGCAAACCGGGACAGGGTGTTACCGGGGAGCTGTTTTTT
CDR3aa: CASKPGQGVTGELFF
j_gene: TRBJ2-2
v_gene: TRBV7-2
d_gene: TRBD1
abundance: NA

CDR3nt: TGCAGTGCTAGAGATCAGGAGAGGGACTCCTACGAGCAGTACTTC
CDR3aa: CSARDQERDSYEQYF
j_gene: TRBJ2-7
v_gene: TRBV20-1
d_gene: NA
abundance: few

CDR3nt: TGCAGTGCTAAAGCGGGAGTCGACTACAATGAGCAGTTCTTC
CDR3aa: CSAKAGVDYNEQFF
j_gene: TRBJ2-1
v_gene: TRBV20-1
d_gene: TRBD2
abundance: few

CDR3nt: TGCGCCAGCAGCGAAGGGGGTGTCCTCTACGAGCAGTACTTC
CDR3aa: CASSEGGVLYEQYF
j_gene: TRBJ2-7
v_gene: TRBV5-1
d_gene: NA
abundance: NA

CDR3nt: TGTGCCAGCAGGCCGGGTCCCCGAGGGTGGGAAAAACTGTTTTTT
CDR3aa: CASRPGPRGWEKLFF
j_gene: TRBJ1-4
v_gene: TRBV12-3/TRBV12-4
d_gene: NA
abundance: few

CDR3nt: TGTGCCAGCAGCTCACCCCCTCTAGCGGGAGGGACCTCCTACAATGAGCAGTTCTTC
CDR3aa: CASSSPPLAGGTSYNEQFF
j_gene: TRBJ2-1
v_gene: TRBV11-1
d_gene: TRBD2
abundance: NA

CDR3nt: TGCGCCAGGGCGGGGAATCAGCCCCAGCATTTT
CDR3aa: CARAGNQPQHF
j_gene: TRBJ1-5
v_gene: TRBV23-1
d_gene: NA
abundance: NA

CDR3nt: TGCGCCAGCACCCGGGCTAGTGGCACCGGGGATCTGTTTTTT
CDR3aa: CASTRASGTGDLFF
j_gene: TRBJ2-2
v_gene: TRBV5-1
d_gene: NA
abundance: NA

CDR3nt: TGTGCCAGCAGTTACGATAGCGGGAGGCCCTGGTACGAGCAGTACTTC
CDR3aa: CASSYDSGRPWYEQYF
j_gene: TRBJ2-7
v_gene: TRBV6-2/TRBV6-3
d_gene: TRBD2
abundance: NA

CDR3nt: TGTGCCACCGGCTGGTCCCCCGGAGGGGGGGCTGGAAACACCATATATTTT
CDR3aa: CATGWSPGGGAGNTIYF
j_gene: TRBJ1-3
v_gene: TRBV28
d_gene: NA
abundance: NA

CDR3nt: TGTGCCAGCAGTTTATTTCGGGGGAATGAGCAGTTCTTC
CDR3aa: CASSLFRGNEQFF
j_gene: TRBJ2-1
v_gene: TRBV28
d_gene: NA
abundance: few

CDR3nt: TGTGCCAGCAGCCTATCTCACGGGGACGTCCACAATGAGCAGTTCTTC
CDR3aa: CASSLSHGDVHNEQFF
j_gene: TRBJ2-1
v_gene: TRBV4-2
d_gene: NA
abundance: few

CDR3nt: TGTGCCAGCAGTGATGCCACCTCTCCCACAGCTACGCAGTATTTT
CDR3aa: CASSDATSPTATQYF
j_gene: TRBJ2-3
v_gene: TRBV2
d_gene: NA
abundance: NA

CDR3nt: TGTGCCACCACCTCAGGGGGCTCCTACAATGAGCAGTTCTTC
CDR3aa: CATTSGGSYNEQFF
j_gene: TRBJ2-1
v_gene: TRBV2
d_gene: TRBD1
abundance: NA

CDR3nt: TGCAGTGCTAACAAAGGGGGCGGGGGGTCTGGAAACACCATATATTTT
CDR3aa: CSANKGGGGSGNTIYF
j_gene: TRBJ1-3
v_gene: TRBV20-1
d_gene: TRBD1
abundance: once

CDR3nt: TGCGCCAGCAGCTTGGAGTGGCGTGAAAAACTGTTTTTT
CDR3aa: CASSLEWREKLFF
j_gene: TRBJ1-4
v_gene: TRBV5-1
d_gene: NA
abundance: NA

CDR3nt: TGTGCCAGCGGTCGGCTAAATTCACCCCTCCACTTT
CDR3aa: CASGRLNSPLHF
j_gene: TRBJ1-6
v_gene: TRBV3-1
d_gene: NA
abundance: NA

CDR3nt: TGCAGCGTTAGGACAGCAACCGAGCAGTACTTC
CDR3aa: CSVRTATEQYF
j_gene: TRBJ2-7
v_gene: TRBV29-1
d_gene: NA
abundance: NA

CDR3nt: TGCAGTGCCAGGGCCAGAAATAATGAAAAACTGTTTTTT
CDR3aa: CSARARNNEKLFF
j_gene: TRBJ1-4
v_gene: TRBV20-1
d_gene: NA
abundance: few

CDR3nt: TGTGCCAGCAGCTTAGCCGGGCTGGGCGCCGGGGAGCTGTTTTTT
CDR3aa: CASSLAGLGAGELFF
j_gene: TRBJ2-2
v_gene: TRBV7-9
d_gene: NA
abundance: NA

CDR3nt: TGTGCCAGCAGCCGTGTGCGGGAGGGCCTCAACACCGGGGAGCTGTTTTTT
CDR3aa: CASSRVREGLNTGELFF
j_gene: TRBJ2-2
v_gene: TRBV14
d_gene: TRBD2
abundance: NA

CDR3nt: TGCGCCAGCAGCTTCCCAGCCGGACAGGGAAGCTCCTACGAGCAGTACTTC
CDR3aa: CASSFPAGQGSSYEQYF
j_gene: TRBJ2-7
v_gene: TRBV5-1
d_gene: TRBD1
abundance: few

CDR3nt: TGTGCCAGCAGTTACTCGATAGCGGGCTTCTACAATGAGCAGTTCTTC
CDR3aa: CASSYSIAGFYNEQFF
j_gene: TRBJ2-1
v_gene: TRBV6-5
d_gene: TRBD2
abundance: NA

CDR3nt: TGTGCCAGCAGCGTATCCCACCCGAGCGGGGGCAACAATGAGCAGTTCTTC
CDR3aa: CASSVSHPSGGNNEQFF
j_gene: TRBJ2-1
v_gene: TRBV9
d_gene: TRBD2
abundance: NA

CDR3nt: TGTGCCAGCAGACCTATAGCGGGAATACTCCAAGAGACCCAGTACTTC
CDR3aa: CASRPIAGILQETQYF
j_gene: TRBJ2-5
v_gene: TRBV6-1
d_gene: TRBD2
abundance: NA

CDR3nt: TGTGCCAGCAGTGAGGGGGTAGGCCCCTCCGAGCAGTACTTC
CDR3aa: CASSEGVGPSEQYF
j_gene: TRBJ2-7
v_gene: TRBV25-1
d_gene: NA
abundance: few

CDR3nt: TGCAGTACTGGGACTAGCGGGAGGGAAAGTTTCAATGAGCAGTTCTTC
CDR3aa: CSTGTSGRESFNEQFF
j_gene: TRBJ2-1
v_gene: TRBV20-1
d_gene: TRBD2
abundance: NA

CDR3nt: TGTGCCAGCAGCCCCCCGGCGGGAGGCCGCAATGAGCAGTTCTTC
CDR3aa: CASSPPAGGRNEQFF
j_gene: TRBJ2-1
v_gene: TRBV9
d_gene: TRBD2
abundance: many

CDR3nt: TGTGCCAGCAGCCCCCAAGGACGTAATGAAGCTTTCTTT
CDR3aa: CASSPQGRNEAFF
j_gene: TRBJ1-1
v_gene: TRBV3-1
d_gene: NA
abundance: few

CDR3nt: TGTGCCAGTAGTAACGAGCCGGGGGCAATTCAGTACTTC
CDR3aa: CASSNEPGAIQYF
j_gene: TRBJ2-4
v_gene: TRBV19
d_gene: NA
abundance: NA

CDR3nt: TGTGCCAGCACCCTGACACCGGGAGGCCATCAGCCCCAGCATTTT
CDR3aa: CASTLTPGGHQPQHF
j_gene: TRBJ1-5
v_gene: TRBV28
d_gene: NA
abundance: few

CDR3nt: TGCGCCAGCGGCCCCGGGACTAGCGGGAGTTTCCCAGATACGCAGTATTTT
CDR3aa: CASGPGTSGSFPDTQYF
j_gene: TRBJ2-3
v_gene: TRBV10-1
d_gene: TRBD2
abundance: few

CDR3nt: TGTGCCAGTAGTCTCAGGGGTGGCGGTACGCAGTATTTT
CDR3aa: CASSLRGGGTQYF
j_gene: TRBJ2-3
v_gene: TRBV19
d_gene: NA
abundance: NA